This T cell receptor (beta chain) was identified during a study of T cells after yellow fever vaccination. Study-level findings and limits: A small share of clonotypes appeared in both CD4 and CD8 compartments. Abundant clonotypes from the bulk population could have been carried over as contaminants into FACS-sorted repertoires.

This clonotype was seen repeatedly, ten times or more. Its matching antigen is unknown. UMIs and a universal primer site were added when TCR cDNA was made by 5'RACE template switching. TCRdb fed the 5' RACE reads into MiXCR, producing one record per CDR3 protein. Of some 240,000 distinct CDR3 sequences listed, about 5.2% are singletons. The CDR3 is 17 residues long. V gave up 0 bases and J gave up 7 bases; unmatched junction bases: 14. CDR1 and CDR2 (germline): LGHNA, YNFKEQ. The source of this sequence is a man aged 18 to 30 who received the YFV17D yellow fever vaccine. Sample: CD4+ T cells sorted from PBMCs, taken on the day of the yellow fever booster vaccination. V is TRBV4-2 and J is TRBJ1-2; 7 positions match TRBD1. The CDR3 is CASSQDHVFLGGVGYTF. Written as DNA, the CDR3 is TGTGCCAGCAGCCAAGATCACGTTTTTCTAGGGGGCGTTGGCTACACCTTC.